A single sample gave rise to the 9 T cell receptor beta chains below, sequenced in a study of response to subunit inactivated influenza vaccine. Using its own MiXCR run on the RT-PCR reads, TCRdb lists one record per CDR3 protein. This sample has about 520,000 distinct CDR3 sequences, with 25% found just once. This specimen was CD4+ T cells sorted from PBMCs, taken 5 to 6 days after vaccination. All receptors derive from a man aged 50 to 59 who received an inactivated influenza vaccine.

The CDR3, as DNA: TGTGCCTCCGCCGGGACTAGCGGTTACAATGAGCAGTTCTTC. This gives the protein CASAGTSGYNEQFF. V gene TRBV2 combines with J gene TRBJ2-1; 11 bases align to TRBD2. Germline values: CDR1 SNHLY, CDR2 FYNNEI. The junction had 7 bases not matched to a gene; V was cut back by 11 bases and J by 4 bases. The CDR3 covers 14 residues.

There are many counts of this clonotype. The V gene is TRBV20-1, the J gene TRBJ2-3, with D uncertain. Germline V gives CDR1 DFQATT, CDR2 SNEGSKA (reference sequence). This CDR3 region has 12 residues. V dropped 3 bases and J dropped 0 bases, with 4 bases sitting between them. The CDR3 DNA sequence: TGCAGTGCTAGTCTGAGCACAGATACGCAGTATTTT. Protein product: CSASLSTDTQYF.

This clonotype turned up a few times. CDR3 nucleotide sequence: TGCGCCAGCGGTTGGGGAGGGGGCGTCTATGGCTACACCTTC. Translation gives CASGWGGGVYGYTF. This chain links TRBV4-3 with TRBJ1-2, with 7 bases identical to TRBD1. Per germline, CDR1 LGHNA and CDR2 YSLEER. The CDR3 is made up of 14 amino acids. Trimming at V came to 8 bases and at J to 4 bases, leaving 10 bases not matched to a gene.

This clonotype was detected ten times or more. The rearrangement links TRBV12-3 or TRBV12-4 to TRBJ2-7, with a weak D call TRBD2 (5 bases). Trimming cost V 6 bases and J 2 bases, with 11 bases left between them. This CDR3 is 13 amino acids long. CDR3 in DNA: TGTGCCAGCAGCCGGGATTCAACCTACGAGCAGTACTTC. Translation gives CASSRDSTYEQYF.

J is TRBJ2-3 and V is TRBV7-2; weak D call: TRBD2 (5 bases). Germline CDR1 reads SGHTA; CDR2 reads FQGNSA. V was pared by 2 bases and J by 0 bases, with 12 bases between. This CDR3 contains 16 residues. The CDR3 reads CASSLNPSRSTDTQYF. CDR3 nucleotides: TGTGCCAGCAGCTTAAACCCTAGCCGAAGCACAGATACGCAGTATTTT.

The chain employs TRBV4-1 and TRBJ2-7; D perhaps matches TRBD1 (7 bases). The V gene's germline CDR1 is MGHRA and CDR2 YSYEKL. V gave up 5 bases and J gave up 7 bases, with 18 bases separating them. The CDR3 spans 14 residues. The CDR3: CASSARGDGGEQYF. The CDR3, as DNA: TGCGCCAGCAGCGCCAGGGGGGACGGCGGAGAGCAGTACTTC.

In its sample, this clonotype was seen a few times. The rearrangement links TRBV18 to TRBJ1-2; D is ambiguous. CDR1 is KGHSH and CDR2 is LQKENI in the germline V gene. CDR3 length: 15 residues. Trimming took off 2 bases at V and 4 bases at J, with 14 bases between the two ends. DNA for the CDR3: TGTGCCAGCTCACCATCGGCCGGTTTTGGCTATGGCTACACCTTC. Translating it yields CASSPSAGFGYGYTF.

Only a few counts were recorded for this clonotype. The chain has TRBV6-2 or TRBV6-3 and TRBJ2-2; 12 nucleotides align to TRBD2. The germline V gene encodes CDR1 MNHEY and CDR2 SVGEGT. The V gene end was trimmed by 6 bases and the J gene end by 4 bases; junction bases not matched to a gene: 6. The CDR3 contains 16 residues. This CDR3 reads CASSLTSGGGTGELFF. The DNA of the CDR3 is TGTGCCAGCAGCCTGACTAGCGGGGGAGGCACCGGGGAGCTGTTTTTT.

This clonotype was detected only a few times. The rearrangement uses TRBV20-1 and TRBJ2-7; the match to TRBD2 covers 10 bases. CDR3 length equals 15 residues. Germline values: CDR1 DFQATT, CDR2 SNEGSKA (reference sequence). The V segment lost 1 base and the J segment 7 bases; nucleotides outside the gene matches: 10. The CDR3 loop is CSARGGLASGGEQYF. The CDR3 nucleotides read TGCAGTGCTAGAGGGGGACTAGCGTCTGGGGGTGAGCAGTACTTC.